This TCR beta chain stems from a study of OX40 agonist ivuxolimab in advanced cancers. Clones were read by immunoSEQ multiplex PCR, and TCRdb kept only the in-frame ones, dropping some. The sample lists about 58,000 clones, about 89% occurring once. CDR1 is LNHDA and CDR2 is SQIVND in the germline V gene (reference sequence). V was clipped by 3 bases and J by 5 bases, with 11 bases between them. CDR3 length: 13 residues. The TCR was taken from an adult with an advanced solid tumor such as melanoma, head and neck, liver or kidney cancer. The material was CD4+ or CD8+ T cells sorted from blood, obtained in a trial of the OX40 agonist ivuxolimab. The chain joins TRBV19 to TRBJ2-7; D remains ambiguous. CDR3 amino acids: CASSIRRGHEQYF. The DNA for the CDR3 is TGTGCCAGTAGTATTCGCCGAGGCCACGAGCAGTACTTC. Full variable domain (remainder filled in from reference TRBV19 and TRBJ2-7): DGGITQSPKYLFRKEGQNVTLSCEQNLNHDAMYWYRQDPGQGLRLIYYSQIVNDFQKGDIAEGYSVSREKKESFPLTVTSAQKNPTAFYLCASSIRRGHEQYFGPGTRLTVT.